This T cell receptor beta chain was recorded in a study of beta chain features in type 1 diabetes. Study in general: All samples combined gave over 100 million sorted cells for examination.

V shed 3 bases and J shed 4 bases, with 6 bases lying between them. This CDR3 comprises 11 residues. In germline, CDR1 is GTSNPN, CDR2 SVGIG (reference sequence). This clone was picked up a small number of times. Its antigen remains unknown. Findings and caveats of the study: In all four CD4+ subsets, TCRB CDR3 length was significantly, moderately reduced in type 1 diabetes. The question of HLA type influencing TCRB rearrangement was one that remained unresolved here.

The whole isolated RNA underwent reverse transcription, so sequencing captured expressed TCRB transcripts. Using immunoSEQ multiplex PCR, the repertoire was profiled, and TCRdb retains in-frame clones only, with some absent. This sample has 160,000 or so clones, with around 9% found just once. The receptor's source is a woman in her thirties with type 1 diabetes. This rearrangement joins TRBV30 to TRBJ1-1; D not certain. The material sequenced was central memory CD4+ T cells from blood. CDR3 DNA sequence: TGTGCCTGGAGCGACTCCACTGAAGCTTTCTTT. This gives the protein CAWSDSTEAFF. Filled out from reference TRBV30 and TRBJ1-1, the complete variable domain reads SQTIHQWPATLVQPVGSPLSLECTVEGTSNPNLYWYRQAAGRGLQLLFYSVGIGQISSEVPQNLSASRPQDRQFILSSKKLLLSDSGFYLCAWSDSTEAFFGQGTRLTVV.